This T cell receptor beta chain is from a study of TIL therapy for anti-PD-1-resistant metastatic lung cancer. About the study: Progressing patients received lymphodepletion, expanded TIL infusion and IL-2. Median tumor mutation burden was around 1.6 mutations per megabase. Tumors had a median PD-L1 proportion score of 6%. General study findings and limits: After infusion, TIL clonotypes partly replaced peripheral T cells and declined over months.

The immunoSEQ assay was v3. Produced via immunoSEQ multiplex PCR; TCRdb's table is partial and in-frame only. Among approximately 20,000 clones, 60% to 85% were seen once, and the ten largest hold around 7.8%. This clone occurred a few times. As yet, its antigen is unknown. Time point noted: pre-treatment sample, taken before nivolumab and TIL therapy. The CDR3 has 12 residues. Germline CDR1 and CDR2: LNHDA and SQIVND (reference sequence). V dropped 6 bases and J dropped 2 bases, with 5 bases sitting between them. The genes are TRBV19 and TRBJ1-3, with D unresolved. This specimen was blood, taken at baseline. This receptor was taken from a person aged 25 to 79 with non-small cell lung cancer. Written as DNA, the CDR3 is TGTGCCAGTAGCCACGCTGGAAACACCATATATTTT. The encoded protein is CASSHAGNTIYF.